One and the same sample provided the 5 T cell receptor beta chains below, sequenced in a study of OX40 agonist ivuxolimab in advanced cancers. Profiling relied on immunoSEQ multiplex PCR, and the TCRdb table lists in-frame clones only, not all of them. Seen here are tens of thousands of clones, about 86% observed once, and the top ten hold roughly 4%. Sequencing was performed on CD4+ or CD8+ T cells sorted from blood, taken in a trial of the OX40 agonist ivuxolimab. The receptors stem from an adult with an advanced solid tumor such as melanoma, head and neck, liver or kidney cancer.

The chain is built from TRBV2 and TRBJ1-2; 9 nucleotides agree with TRBD1. V lost 6 bases and J lost 2; bases outside the gene matches: 4. Germline-derived CDR1 and CDR2 are SNHLY and FYNNEI. This CDR3 has 14 residues. CDR3 sequence: CASSRQGGNYGYTF. DNA for the CDR3: TGTGCCAGCAGCAGACAGGGGGGAAACTATGGCTACACCTTC.

The chain has TRBV7-3 and TRBJ2-7, with a tentative D call TRBD1 (5 bases). The length of the CDR3 is 12 residues. Germline-derived CDR1 and CDR2 are SGHTA and FQGTGA. Trimming left V 5 bases short and J 3 bases short, with 8 bases between. The CDR3 loop is CASSVGDYEQYF. In DNA, the CDR3 is TGTGCCAGCAGCGTAGGGGACTACGAGCAGTACTTC.

The chain recombines TRBV19 with TRBJ1-2; D gene ambiguous. Per germline, CDR1 LNHDA and CDR2 SQIVND (reference sequence). This CDR3 has 11 residues. V gave up 5 bases and J gave up 8 bases, with 9 bases separating them. In DNA form, the CDR3 reads TGTGCCAGTAGTGAGTGGTACGGCTACACCTTC. Translating it yields CASSEWYGYTF.

V usage is TRBV29-1 and J usage is TRBJ1-1; no clear D gene. V dropped 7 bases and J dropped 0 bases, with 15 bases sitting between them. CDR1 SQVTM and CDR2 ANQGSEA come from the germline V gene. The CDR3 is 14 amino acids. CDR3: CSAQRTALNTEAFF. The CDR3 DNA reads TGCAGCGCCCAACGGACGGCCCTGAACACTGAAGCTTTCTTT.

The gene calls are TRBV6-4 and TRBJ1-1, with TRBD1 as a possible D gene (5 bases). The germline CDR1 and CDR2 sequences are MRHNA and SNTAGT. The V gene lost 6 bases and the J gene lost 1 base, with 12 bases spanning the gap. The CDR3 extends over 14 amino acids. The CDR3 DNA reads as TGTGCCAGCAGGCCGGCAGGGCGGAACACTGAAGCTTTCTTT. It is translated as CASRPAGRNTEAFF.